Each of the 4 T cell receptor beta chains below was sequenced from the same sample in a study of Tregs in tolerant kidney transplant recipients (dated by TCRdb to about 2019). Library generation was performed with the immunoSEQ multiplex PCR assay. As stored in TCRdb, this immuneACCESS dataset retains in-frame rearrangements with V and J assigned. A fraction of the clones does not appear; measured against another copy, unresolved V genes explain less than half of the discrepancy, and the remainder lacks a known reason. The sample records roughly 250,000 clones, about four fifths of which are singletons. Over 0.5% of the sample lies in the top ten. The sample taken for sequencing was CD4+ T cells from blood. The receptors were sampled from a human donor in good health.

This chain connects TRBV19 to TRBJ1-1, with 8 nucleotides matching TRBD1. Germline V gene sequence: CDR1 LNHDA, CDR2 SQIVND (reference sequence). The CDR3 totals 13 residues. The V and J ends lost 11 bases and 4 bases, in that order; junction bases with no gene match: 9. CDR3 DNA sequence: TGTGCCGCTAAGGGACAGGAAGGCACTGAAGCTTTCTTT. Translated: CAAKGQEGTEAFF.

The CDR3 protein is CASNENTEAFF. The DNA of the CDR3 is TGTGCCAGTAACGAGAACACTGAAGCTTTCTTT. The chain recombines TRBV2 with TRBJ1-1; D is ambiguous. Per germline, CDR1 SNHLY and CDR2 FYNNEI. This CDR3 has 11 residues. V shed 9 bases and J shed 1 base, with 6 bases lying between them.

This chain joins TRBV30 and TRBJ1-3, with D unresolved. There are 13 residues in the CDR3. CDR1 is GTSNPN and CDR2 is SVGIG in the germline V gene (reference sequence). Trimming took off 2 bases at V and 0 bases at J, with 5 bases between the two ends. CDR3 loop: CAWSPGSGNTIYF. CDR3 DNA: TGTGCCTGGAGTCCCGGCTCTGGAAACACCATATATTTT. Combining the CDR3 with reference TRBV30 and TRBJ1-3 gives the whole variable domain SQTIHQWPATLVQPVGSPLSLECTVEGTSNPNLYWYRQAAGRGLQLLFYSVGIGQISSEVPQNLSASRPQDRQFILSSKKLLLSDSGFYLCAWSPGSGNTIYFGEGSWLTVV.

This clone has more than one count but fewer than ten. This chain connects TRBV4-2 to TRBJ2-7, with 10 bases that match TRBD2. Germline CDR1 LGHNA, CDR2 YNFKEQ. The CDR3 consists of 21 residues. V trimming: 4 bases; J trimming: 4 bases; junction bases outside the gene matches: 25. The CDR3 DNA sequence: TGTGCCAGCAGCCGAGAGGCGGGACGAGTAGCGGGAGGTACAGGGCCGTACGAGCAGTACTTC. It codes for CASSREAGRVAGGTGPYEQYF.